The 3 T cell receptor beta chains reported below all come from one sample, sequenced in a study of graft-versus-host responses after intestinal transplantation. Here immunoSEQ multiplex PCR was the method, and the copy in TCRdb shows in-frame clones only, minus some. The sample consists of under 45,000 clones, over 85% of them appearing once. The sequencing here drew on PBMCs, taken nearly 750 days after intestinal transplantation. The receptors were gathered from a human patient who received an intestinal transplant, so some T cells may come from the graft donor.

The chain joins TRBV28 to TRBJ2-3; weak D call: TRBD2 (5 bases). The CDR3 length is 12 residues. Germline values: CDR1 MDHEN, CDR2 SYDVKM. V was cut by 6 bases and J by 3 bases, with 7 bases left in between. DNA of the CDR3: TGTGCCAGCAGCCTAGCAACAGATACGCAGTATTTT. Translated, it gives CASSLATDTQYF.

The chain employs TRBV6-6 and TRBJ1-4, with D uncertain. V shed 6 bases and J shed 3 bases, with 14 bases lying between them. Germline V gives CDR1 MNHNY, CDR2 SVGAGI (reference sequence). This CDR3 is 15 amino acids long. CDR3 loop: CASRASRSANEKLFF. Here the CDR3 DNA reads TGTGCCAGCAGGGCTTCCCGGTCGGCTAATGAAAAACTGTTTTTT.

The V and J genes are TRBV10-3 and TRBJ2-7; D is ambiguous. The germline CDR1 and CDR2 sequences are ENHRY and SYGVKD. CDR3 length: 15 residues. With 3 bases removed from V and 2 bases from J, the gap between germline ends came to 14 bases. The CDR3 coding sequence is TGTGCCATCAGTGACGGGTCCTACACCGCCTACGAGCAGTACTTC. This translates into CAISDGSYTAYEQYF.